A single sample gave rise to the 11 T cell receptor beta chains below, sequenced in a study of T cell changes during pregnancy in multiple sclerosis. Profiling relied on immunoSEQ multiplex PCR, and the TCRdb table lists in-frame clones only, not all of them. The sample has roughly 63,000 clones; about nine tenths are singletons. The starting material was peripheral blood, obtained in the second trimester of pregnancy. Receptor source: a female donor in good health, enrolled as a control in a pregnancy study.

The genes are TRBV9 and TRBJ2-1, with TRBD2 identical over 12 bases. The junction had 5 bases not matched to a gene; V was cut back by 3 bases and J by 4 bases. The length of the CDR3 is 16 residues. CDR1 and CDR2 from the germline V gene are SGDLS and YYNGEE. The CDR3 bases are TGTGCCAGCAGCGCCGGACTAGCGGGAATTTACAATGAGCAGTTCTTC. This codes for CASSAGLAGIYNEQFF.

This clone has just one count. The chain joins TRBV20-1 to TRBJ2-5, with no clear D. Germline lookup yields CDR1 DFQATT and CDR2 SNEGSKA (reference sequence). V was pared by 1 base and J by 7 bases, with 7 bases between. CDR3 length equals 11 residues. The CDR3 nucleotides read TGCAGTGCTAGAGGATACGGGACCCAGTACTTC. Its protein product is CSARGYGTQYF.

The chain is built from TRBV28 and TRBJ2-7, with 7 bases that match TRBD1. Looked up from germline, CDR1 is MDHEN and CDR2 is SYDVKM. The V segment lost 7 bases and the J segment 4 bases; nucleotides outside the gene matches: 13. The CDR3 runs 15 residues. The chain's CDR3 is CASKRYRGSKYEQYF. As DNA, the CDR3 is TGTGCCAGCAAACGATACAGGGGCTCCAAATACGAGCAGTACTTC.

The rearrangement joins TRBV7-8 to TRBJ1-2, with 7 bases lining up with TRBD1. The germline V gene has CDR1 SGHVS and CDR2 FQNEAQ. Unmatched junction bases numbered 4, after V lost 1 base and J lost 8 bases. The CDR3 is 13 amino acids. The CDR3 reads CASSLGRTGGYTF. The CDR3 region has the DNA TGTGCCAGCAGCTTAGGAAGGACAGGAGGCTACACCTTC.

The CDR3 DNA reads as TGTGCCAGCAGCCCGGGCCGGACAGGGGGCTCTGGCTACACCTTC. This gives the protein CASSPGRTGGSGYTF. This chain joins TRBV13 and TRBJ1-2, with TRBD1 identical over 11 bases. This CDR3 contains 15 residues. V gave up 5 bases and J gave up 7 bases; unmatched junction bases: 9. Germline V gene data show CDR1 as PRHDT and CDR2 as FYEKMQ (reference sequence).

This clone occurred once. The CDR3 loop is CASSPRGQGPNTGELFF. CDR3 bases: TGTGCCAGCTCACCAAGGGGACAGGGACCGAACACCGGGGAGCTGTTTTTT. The chain carries TRBV18 and TRBJ2-2, with 9 positions matching TRBD1. The length of the CDR3 is 17 residues. The trim removed 2 bases at V and 0 bases at J, leaving 4 bases unmatched. Germline CDR1 is KGHSH and CDR2 is LQKENI. The complete variable domain, with remaining parts taken from reference TRBV18 and TRBJ2-2, reads NAGVMQNPRHLVRRRGQEARLRCSPMKGHSHVYWYRQLPEEGLKFMVYLQKENIIDESGMPKERFSAEFPKEGPSILRIQQVVRGDSAAYFCASSPRGQGPNTGELFFGEGSRLTVL.

The chain has TRBV28 and TRBJ2-1; 8 bases align to TRBD1. The ends lost 4 bases at V and 6 bases at J; junction bases unmatched: 8. CDR3 length: 15 amino acids. Germline values: CDR1 MDHEN, CDR2 SYDVKM. The CDR3 spells CASSSAGGPVNEQFF. The CDR3 bases are TGTGCCAGCAGTTCAGCAGGGGGCCCGGTCAATGAGCAGTTCTTC.

The rearrangement uses TRBV11-2 and TRBJ2-5; a weak D match, TRBD1 (6 bases). The germline gives CDR1 SGHAT, CDR2 FQNNGV. Trimming pared 7 bases from V and 5 bases from J, leaving 11 bases between. The CDR3 length is 12 residues. The CDR3 sequence is CASTGTTETQYF. CDR3 bases: TGTGCCAGCACCGGGACAACTGAGACCCAGTACTTC.

V gene TRBV6-5 combines with J gene TRBJ2-3, with D maybe TRBD1 (6 bases). The germline gives CDR1 MNHEY, CDR2 SVGAGI. V lost 6 bases and J 6 bases, leaving 10 bases between the germline ends. The CDR3 runs to 12 residues. The CDR3 coding sequence is TGTGCCAGCAGCCAACAGGGTGATACGCAGTATTTT. Protein sequence: CASSQQGDTQYF.

The chain employs TRBV9 and TRBJ2-2, with D possibly TRBD2 on 6 matching bases. This CDR3 is 11 amino acids long. Germline CDR1 reads SGDLS; CDR2 reads YYNGEE. Trimming cost V 5 bases and J 8 bases, with 7 bases left between them. DNA of the CDR3: TGTGCCAGCAGTAGCGGAGGGGAGCTGTTTTTT. As protein: CASSSGGELFF. The whole variable domain, remainder taken from reference TRBV9 and TRBJ2-2, is DSGVTQTPKHLITATGQRVTLRCSPRSGDLSVYWYQQSLDQGLQFLIQYYNGEERAKGNILERFSAQQFPDLHSELNLSSLELGDSALYFCASSSGGELFFGEGSRLTVL.

The genes are TRBV6-5 and TRBJ2-4, with 7 bases that match TRBD2. Trimming took 6 bases from V and 6 from J; bases not matched to a gene: 5. Per the germline V gene, CDR1 is MNHEY and CDR2 is SVGAGI. The CDR3 runs 13 residues. CDR3 amino acids: CASRMGRGNIQYF. CDR3 nucleotide sequence: TGTGCCAGCAGGATGGGGAGGGGAAACATTCAGTACTTC.